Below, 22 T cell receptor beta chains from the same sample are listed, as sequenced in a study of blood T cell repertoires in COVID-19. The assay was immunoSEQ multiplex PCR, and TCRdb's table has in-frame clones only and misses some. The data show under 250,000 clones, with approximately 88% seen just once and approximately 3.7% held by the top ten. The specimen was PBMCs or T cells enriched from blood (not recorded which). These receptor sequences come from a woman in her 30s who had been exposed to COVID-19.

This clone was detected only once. This CDR3 reads CAISDVDRLSEQFF. In DNA form, the CDR3 reads TGTGCCATCAGTGACGTAGACAGGCTATCTGAGCAGTTCTTC. This sequence joins TRBV10-3 and TRBJ2-1, with a tentative D call TRBD1 (6 bases). This CDR3 has 14 amino acids. V lost 3 bases to trimming and J lost 9 bases, with 15 bases between them. Germline V gene data show CDR1 as ENHRY and CDR2 as SYGVKD.

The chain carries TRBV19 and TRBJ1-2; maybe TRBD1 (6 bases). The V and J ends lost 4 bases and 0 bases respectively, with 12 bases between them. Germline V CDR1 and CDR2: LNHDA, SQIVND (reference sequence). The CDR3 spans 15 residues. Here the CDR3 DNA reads TGTGCCAGTAGTACCCTGACAGGAGCTAACTATGGCTACACCTTC. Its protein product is CASSTLTGANYGYTF.

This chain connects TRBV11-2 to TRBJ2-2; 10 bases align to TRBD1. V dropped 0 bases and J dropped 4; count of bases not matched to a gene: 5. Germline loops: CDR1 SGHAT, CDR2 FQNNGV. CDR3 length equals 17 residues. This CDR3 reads CASSLEDRGRSTGELFF. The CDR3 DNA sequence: TGTGCCAGCAGCTTAGAAGACAGGGGGCGATCCACCGGGGAGCTGTTTTTT.

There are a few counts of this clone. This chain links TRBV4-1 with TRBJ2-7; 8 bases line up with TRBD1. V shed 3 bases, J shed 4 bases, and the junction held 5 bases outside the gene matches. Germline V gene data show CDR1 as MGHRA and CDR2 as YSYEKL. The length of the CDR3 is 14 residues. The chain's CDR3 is CASSQYTGGYEQYF. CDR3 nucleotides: TGCGCCAGCAGCCAGTACACAGGGGGGTACGAGCAGTACTTC.

For the CDR3, the DNA is TGTGCCAGCACTAGATCGGGGGGCAGCTACACTGAAGCTTTCTTT. Its translation is CASTRSGGSYTEAFF. The chain is built from TRBV28 and TRBJ1-1; weak D call: TRBD1 (6 bases). Deletions cut 7 bases from V and 3 bases from J, with 18 bases between. CDR3 size: 15 residues. Germline V gives CDR1 MDHEN, CDR2 SYDVKM.

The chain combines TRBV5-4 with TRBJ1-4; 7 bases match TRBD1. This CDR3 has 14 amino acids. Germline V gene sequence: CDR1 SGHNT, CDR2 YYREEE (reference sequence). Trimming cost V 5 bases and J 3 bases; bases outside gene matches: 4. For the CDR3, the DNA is TGTGCCAGCAGGAAGGGACAGTCTAATGAAAAACTGTTTTTT. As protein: CASRKGQSNEKLFF. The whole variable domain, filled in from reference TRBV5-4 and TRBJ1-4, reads ETGVTQSPTHLIKTRGQQVTLRCSSQSGHNTVSWYQQALGQGPQFIFQYYREEENGRGNFPPRFSGLQFPNYSSELNVNALELDDSALYLCASRKGQSNEKLFFGSGTQLSVL.

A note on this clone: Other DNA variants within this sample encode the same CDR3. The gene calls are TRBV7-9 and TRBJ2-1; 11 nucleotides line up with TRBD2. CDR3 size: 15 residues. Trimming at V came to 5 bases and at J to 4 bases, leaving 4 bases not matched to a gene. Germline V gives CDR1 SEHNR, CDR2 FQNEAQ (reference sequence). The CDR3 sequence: CASSLLAGGYNEQFF. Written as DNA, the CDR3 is TGTGCCAGCAGCCTCCTAGCGGGAGGTTACAATGAGCAGTTCTTC.

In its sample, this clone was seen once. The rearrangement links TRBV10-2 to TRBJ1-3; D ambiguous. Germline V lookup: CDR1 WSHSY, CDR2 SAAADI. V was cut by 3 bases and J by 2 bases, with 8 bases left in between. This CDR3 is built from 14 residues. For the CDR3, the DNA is TGCGCCAGCAGTGATACGGGAACTGGAAACACCATATATTTT. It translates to CASSDTGTGNTIYF.

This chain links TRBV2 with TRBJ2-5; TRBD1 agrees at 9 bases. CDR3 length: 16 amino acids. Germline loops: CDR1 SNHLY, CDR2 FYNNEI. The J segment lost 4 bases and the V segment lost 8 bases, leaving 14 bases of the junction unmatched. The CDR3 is CASVRVDRGYGETQYF. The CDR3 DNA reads TGTGCCAGCGTAAGAGTGGACAGGGGATATGGAGAGACCCAGTACTTC.

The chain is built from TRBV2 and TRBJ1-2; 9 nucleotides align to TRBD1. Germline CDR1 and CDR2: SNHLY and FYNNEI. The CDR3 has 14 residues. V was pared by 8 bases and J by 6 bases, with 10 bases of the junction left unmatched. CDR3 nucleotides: TGTGCCAGCGCCCTTTCACAGGGGGCAAATGGCTACACCTTC. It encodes CASALSQGANGYTF. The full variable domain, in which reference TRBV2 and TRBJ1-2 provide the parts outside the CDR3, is EPEVTQTPSHQVTQMGQEVILRCVPISNHLYFYWYRQILGQKVEFLVSFYNNEISEKSEIFDDQFSVERPDGSNFTLKIRSTKLEDSAMYFCASALSQGANGYTFGSGTRLTVV.

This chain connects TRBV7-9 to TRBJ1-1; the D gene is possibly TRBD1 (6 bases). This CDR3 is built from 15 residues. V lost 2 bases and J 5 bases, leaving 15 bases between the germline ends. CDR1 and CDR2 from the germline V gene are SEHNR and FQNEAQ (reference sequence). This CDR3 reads CASSLQDVGQTEAFF. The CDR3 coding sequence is TGTGCCAGCAGCTTACAGGACGTAGGACAGACTGAAGCTTTCTTT.

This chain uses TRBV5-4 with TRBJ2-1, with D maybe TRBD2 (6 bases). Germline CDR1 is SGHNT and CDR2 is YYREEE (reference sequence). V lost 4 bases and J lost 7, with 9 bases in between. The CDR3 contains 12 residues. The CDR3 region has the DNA TGTGCCAGCAGCCGGACTAAAAATGAGCAGTTCTTC. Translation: CASSRTKNEQFF.

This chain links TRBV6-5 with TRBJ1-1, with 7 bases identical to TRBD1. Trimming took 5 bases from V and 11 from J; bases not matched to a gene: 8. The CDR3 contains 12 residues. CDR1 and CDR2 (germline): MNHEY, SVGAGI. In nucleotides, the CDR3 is TGTGCCAGCAGTCGAACAGGGGCAGGGGCTTTCTTT. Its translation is CASSRTGAGAFF.

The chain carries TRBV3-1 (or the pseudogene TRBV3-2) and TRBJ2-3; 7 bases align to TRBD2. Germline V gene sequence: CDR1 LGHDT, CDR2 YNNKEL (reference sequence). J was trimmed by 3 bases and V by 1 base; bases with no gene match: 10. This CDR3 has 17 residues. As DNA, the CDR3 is TGTGCCAGCAGCCAAGTGATGAGCGGGGTACTAACAGATACGCAGTATTTT. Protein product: CASSQVMSGVLTDTQYF.

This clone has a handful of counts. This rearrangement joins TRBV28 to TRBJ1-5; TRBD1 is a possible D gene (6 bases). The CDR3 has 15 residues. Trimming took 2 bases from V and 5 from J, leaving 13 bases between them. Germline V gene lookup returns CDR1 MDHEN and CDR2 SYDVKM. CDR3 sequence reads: CASSLILGAHQPQHF. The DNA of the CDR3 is TGTGCCAGCAGTTTAATCTTGGGGGCTCATCAGCCCCAGCATTTT.

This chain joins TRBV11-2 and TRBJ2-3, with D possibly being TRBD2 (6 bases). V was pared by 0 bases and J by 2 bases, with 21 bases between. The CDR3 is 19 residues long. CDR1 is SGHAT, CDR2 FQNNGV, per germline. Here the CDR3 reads CASSLDFTLADGNTDTQYF. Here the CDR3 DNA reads TGTGCCAGCAGCTTAGACTTTACCTTAGCGGATGGGAACACAGATACGCAGTATTTT.

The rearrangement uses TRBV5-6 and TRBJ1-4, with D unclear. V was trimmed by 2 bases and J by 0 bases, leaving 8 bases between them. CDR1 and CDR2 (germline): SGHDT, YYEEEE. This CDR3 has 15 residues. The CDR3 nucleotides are TGTGCCAGCAGCTTAACTACTGCAACTAATGAAAAACTGTTTTTT. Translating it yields CASSLTTATNEKLFF.

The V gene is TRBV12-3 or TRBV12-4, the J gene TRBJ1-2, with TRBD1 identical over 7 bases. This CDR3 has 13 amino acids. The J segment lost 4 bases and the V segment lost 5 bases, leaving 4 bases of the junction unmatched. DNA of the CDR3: TGTGCCAGCAGTGAAGACAGGGCCTATGGCTACACCTTC. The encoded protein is CASSEDRAYGYTF.

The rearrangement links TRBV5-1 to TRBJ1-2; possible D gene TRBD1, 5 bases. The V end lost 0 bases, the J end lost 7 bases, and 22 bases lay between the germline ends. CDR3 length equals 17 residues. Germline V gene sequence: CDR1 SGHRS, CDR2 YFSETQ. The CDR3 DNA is TGCGCCAGCAGCTTGGGACAGTTCGGCGTTAAGGGATTTGGCTACACCTTC. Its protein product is CASSLGQFGVKGFGYTF.

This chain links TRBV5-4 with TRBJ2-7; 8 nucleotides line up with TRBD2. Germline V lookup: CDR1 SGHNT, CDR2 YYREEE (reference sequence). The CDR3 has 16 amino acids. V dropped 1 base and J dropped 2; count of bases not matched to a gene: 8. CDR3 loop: CASSLLTTSAPYEQYF. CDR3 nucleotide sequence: TGTGCCAGCAGCTTGTTGACGACTAGCGCCCCCTACGAGCAGTACTTC.

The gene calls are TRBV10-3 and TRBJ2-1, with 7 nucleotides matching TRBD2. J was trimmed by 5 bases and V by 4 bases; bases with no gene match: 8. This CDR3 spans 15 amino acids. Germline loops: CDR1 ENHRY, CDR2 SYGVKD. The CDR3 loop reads CAISVAGSPHNEQFF. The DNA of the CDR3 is TGTGCCATCAGTGTAGCGGGCTCTCCCCACAATGAGCAGTTCTTC.

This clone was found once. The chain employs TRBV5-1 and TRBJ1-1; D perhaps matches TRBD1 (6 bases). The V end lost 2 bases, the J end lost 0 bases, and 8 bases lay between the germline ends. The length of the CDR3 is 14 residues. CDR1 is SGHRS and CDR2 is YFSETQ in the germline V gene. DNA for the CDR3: TGCGCCAGCAGCTTACAGGGTATGAACACTGAAGCTTTCTTT. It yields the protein CASSLQGMNTEAFF. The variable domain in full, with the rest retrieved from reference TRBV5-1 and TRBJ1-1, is KAGVTQTPRYLIKTRGQQVTLSCSPISGHRSVSWYQQTPGQGLQFLFEYFSETQRNKGNFPGRFSGRQFSNSRSEMNVSTLELGDSALYLCASSLQGMNTEAFFGQGTRLTVV.